Each of the 24 T cell receptor beta chains below was sequenced from the same sample in a study of low-dose radiotherapy and immunotherapy resistance in tumors. Gene-specific TRAV and TRBV primers were used for first-strand cDNA, covering alpha and beta chains. Amplification, which lasted approximately 19 PCR cycles, used a constant-region primer and V-primer adapter to amplify TCRs. One entry per CDR3 protein, called by TCRdb with MiXCR from the reads. The data show roughly 56,000 distinct CDR3 sequences, with around 23% seen just once and about 7% held by the top ten. Time point specified: after trial treatment. Treatment meaning: LDRT plus nivolumab, ipilimumab, low-dose cyclophosphamide and aspirin (RACIN trial). The sequenced sample was PBMCs, obtained after low-dose radiotherapy plus immunotherapy. The receptor source for this set is a male donor with prostate cancer.

This clonotype was observed a few times. The chain is built from TRBV27 and TRBJ2-7; a weak D match, TRBD1 (6 bases). Trimming left V 3 bases short and J 2 bases short, with 14 bases between. Germline V gene lookup returns CDR1 MNHEY and CDR2 SMNVEV (reference sequence). CDR3 size: 15 residues. CDR3 sequence reads: CASSFKGDEAYEQYF. The CDR3 bases are TGTGCCAGCAGTTTCAAGGGGGATGAGGCCTACGAGCAGTACTTC.

This clonotype has a count of ten or more. J is TRBJ2-7 and V is TRBV2, with TRBD2 as a possible D gene (7 bases). The CDR3 totals 16 residues. The germline V gene has CDR1 SNHLY and CDR2 FYNNEI. V dropped 11 bases and J dropped 4 bases, with 27 bases sitting between them. CDR3 loop: CAGSHLEGGNRYEQYF. CDR3 bases: TGTGCCGGATCTCACTTGGAGGGGGGGAATAGATACGAGCAGTACTTC.

Points on this clonotype: A much larger clonotype is one base distant, so this may be a read error. The rearrangement joins TRBV20-1 to TRBJ2-2; D may be TRBD2 (5 bases). V gave up 0 bases and J gave up 6 bases, with 14 bases separating them. CDR1 and CDR2 from the germline V gene are DFQATT and SNEGSKA (reference sequence). CDR3 length: 15 amino acids. CDR3 region: CSARDTRGGAGELFF. DNA of the CDR3: TGCAGTGCTAGAGATACCCGGGGTGGAGCCGGGGAGCTGTTTTTT.

This clonotype has ten or more counts. V usage is TRBV2 and J usage is TRBJ2-3; 11 nucleotides line up with TRBD2. CDR1 and CDR2 from the germline V gene are SNHLY and FYNNEI. V was pared by 3 bases and J by 11 bases, with 10 bases of the junction left unmatched. The CDR3 sequence is 15 residues long. As DNA, the CDR3 is TGTGCCAGCAGTGATTTAGCGGGGGGGCCGGATGGGCAGTATTTT. Translated, it gives CASSDLAGGPDGQYF.

Turning to this clonotype: A far larger clone lies a single base away; this is likely a read error. The rearrangement uses TRBV21-1 and TRBJ2-1; TRBD2, the table's D call, was not compared with the DNA. TRBV21-1 is tagged as a pseudogene. The CDR3 sequence is 16 residues long. The CDR3 is CASSKAREGLSYEQFF. The CDR3 DNA reads TGTGCCAGCAGCAAAGCGCGGGAAGGGCTCTCCTACGAGCAGTTCTTC.

This clonotype has at least ten counts. This sequence joins TRBV28 and TRBJ2-3; TRBD1 agrees at 8 bases. The CDR3 length is 14 residues. V was clipped by 5 bases and J by 5 bases; unmatched bases: 6. From germline, CDR1 is MDHEN and CDR2 SYDVKM. CDR3 in amino acids: CASSPRQGLDTQYF. CDR3 coding DNA: TGTGCCAGCAGTCCACGACAGGGGTTAGATACGCAGTATTTT.

This clonotype was observed many times. The chain recombines TRBV18 with TRBJ1-4; 7 bases fit TRBD1. CDR3 length: 13 residues. Germline trimming cut 8 bases from V and 4 bases from J; bases unmatched to any gene: 4. CDR1 and CDR2 (germline): KGHSH, LQKENI. CDR3 nucleotides: TGTGCCAGCCAGGGACAGAATAATGAAAAACTGTTTTTT. Translation gives CASQGQNNEKLFF.

Many counts were recorded for this clonotype. The chain couples TRBV28 to TRBJ2-3; D is uncertain. Trimming left V 6 bases short and J 2 bases short, with 12 bases between. CDR1 MDHEN and CDR2 SYDVKM come from the germline V gene. This CDR3 has 14 amino acids. CDR3 loop: CASSETLYTDTQYF. The CDR3 DNA is TGTGCCAGCAGCGAGACACTTTACACAGATACGCAGTATTTT.

This clonotype was seen at least ten times. V and J are TRBV9 and TRBJ2-3, with D uncertain. CDR1 and CDR2 from the germline V gene are SGDLS and YYNGEE. V was pared by 0 bases and J by 0 bases, with 8 bases between. This CDR3 spans 15 amino acids. The CDR3 sequence is CASSVDPTSTDTQYF. CDR3 sequence (DNA): TGTGCCAGCAGCGTAGACCCGACTAGCACAGATACGCAGTATTTT.

This clonotype was seen many times. This chain links TRBV6-2 or TRBV6-3 with TRBJ2-5; 9 nucleotides agree with TRBD2. V was clipped by 0 bases and J by 2 bases; unmatched bases: 4. The CDR3 runs 16 residues. Germline CDR1 reads MNHEY; CDR2 reads SVGEGT. CDR3 in amino acids: CASSYSQRGEQETQYF. CDR3 nucleotide sequence: TGTGCCAGCAGTTACTCGCAGCGGGGGGAACAAGAGACCCAGTACTTC.

This clonotype was counted many times. The chain combines TRBV30 with TRBJ2-7, with 7 bases aligning to TRBD1. V was clipped by 5 bases and J by 3 bases; unmatched bases: 7. From germline, CDR1 is GTSNPN and CDR2 SVGIG (reference sequence). The CDR3 is 13 amino acids. The DNA for the CDR3 is TGTGCCTGGGGACTGGGACAGAGCTACGAGCAGTACTTC. As protein: CAWGLGQSYEQYF.

This clonotype has a count of ten or more. The gene calls are TRBV9 and TRBJ2-1, with 7 bases aligning to TRBD2. The CDR3 spans 14 residues. Germline V gene data show CDR1 as SGDLS and CDR2 as YYNGEE. J gave up 9 bases and V 0 bases, and 6 bases lay outside the gene matches. The CDR3 region has the DNA TGTGCCAGCAGCGTAGGTGAGACTAGCTTTGAGCAGTTCTTC. Its protein is CASSVGETSFEQFF.

Note on this clonotype: A single base is all that separates this from a far larger clone, so a read error is likely. The V call is TRBV6-5, the J call TRBJ2-1; D gene unclear. The CDR3 contains 14 residues. Germline V gives CDR1 MNHEY, CDR2 SVGAGI. V was trimmed by 0 bases and J by 10 bases, leaving 13 bases between them. In nucleotides, the CDR3 is TGTGCCAGCAGTTACTCTCCCCCAAGCGACGAGCAGTTCTTC. This sequence encodes CASSYSPPSDEQFF.

This clonotype came up many times. The genes are TRBV19 and TRBJ2-1; D uncertain. This CDR3 is 12 amino acids long. Per germline, CDR1 LNHDA and CDR2 SQIVND (reference sequence). Trimming left V 6 bases short and J 6 bases short, with 9 bases between. The CDR3 nucleotides are TGTGCCAGTAGCCGTTTGGTCAATGAGCAGTTCTTC. Its translation is CASSRLVNEQFF.

This clonotype came up a few times. The rearrangement uses TRBV7-2 and TRBJ1-2; 7 bases agree with TRBD1. CDR1 is SGHTA and CDR2 is FQGNSA in the germline V gene. Trimming at V came to 8 bases and at J to 3 bases, leaving 9 bases not matched to a gene. The length of the CDR3 is 14 residues. The CDR3 loop is CASRRGGSDYGYTF. Here the CDR3 DNA reads TGTGCCAGCCGCAGGGGGGGTTCGGACTATGGCTACACCTTC.

The sample holds many counts of this clonotype. The CDR3 nucleotides are TGTGCCAGCAGCCAAGCCACCAGGGGCACCGGGGAGCTGTTTTTT. Translating gives CASSQATRGTGELFF. This sequence joins TRBV14 and TRBJ2-2; D is perhaps TRBD1 (6 bases). This CDR3 comprises 15 residues. Between the trimmed V and J ends, which lost 1 base and 4 bases, there was a span of 10 bases. Germline CDR1 reads SGHDN; CDR2 reads FVKESK.

This clonotype was counted many times. J is TRBJ1-6 and V is TRBV28, with no clear D. Trimming removed 5 bases from V and 1 base from J, with 6 bases in between. The CDR3 extends over 14 amino acids. Looked up from germline, CDR1 is MDHEN and CDR2 is SYDVKM. This CDR3 reads CASSKESYNSPLHF. The DNA of the CDR3 is TGTGCCAGCAGTAAGGAGTCCTATAATTCACCCCTCCACTTT.

This clonotype was counted many times. The genes are TRBV19 and TRBJ2-2; no clear D gene. The CDR3 length is 16 residues. Trimming pared 3 bases from V and 1 base from J, leaving 12 bases between. From germline, CDR1 is LNHDA and CDR2 SQIVND (reference sequence). The CDR3 is CASSIGPGRNTGELFF. CDR3 in DNA: TGTGCCAGTAGTATCGGCCCGGGCCGGAACACCGGGGAGCTGTTTTTT. Based on the CDR3 plus reference TRBV19 and TRBJ2-2, the full variable domain is DGGITQSPKYLFRKEGQNVTLSCEQNLNHDAMYWYRQDPGQGLRLIYYSQIVNDFQKGDIAEGYSVSREKKESFPLTVTSAQKNPTAFYLCASSIGPGRNTGELFFGEGSRLTVL.

Points on this clonotype: A far more abundant clone sits one base away, making this likely a read error. J is TRBJ2-7 and V is TRBV7-9; D ambiguous. Trimming removed 2 bases from V and 5 bases from J, with 16 bases in between. Per the germline V gene, CDR1 is SEHNR and CDR2 is FQNEAQ (reference sequence). This CDR3 is 15 amino acids long. This chain's CDR3 is CASSLFQRVFDEQYF. The DNA for the CDR3 is TGTGCCAGCAGCTTATTTCAAAGGGTCTTCGACGAGCAGTACTTC.

This clonotype was counted at least ten times. V usage is TRBV6-2 or TRBV6-3 and J usage is TRBJ2-7, with D perhaps TRBD2 (5 bases). The germline V gene has CDR1 MNHEY and CDR2 SVGEGT. Trimming shortened V by 8 bases and J by 1 base, and 9 bases separated the two germline ends. The CDR3 is 12 residues long. CDR3 in amino acids: CASARASYEQYF. The CDR3 nucleotides are TGTGCCAGCGCGCGGGCTTCCTACGAGCAGTACTTC.

This clonotype came up a few times. The chain recombines TRBV19 with TRBJ2-1; D call uncertain. Trimming removed 6 bases from V and 6 bases from J, with 15 bases in between. The germline V gene has CDR1 LNHDA and CDR2 SQIVND (reference sequence). The CDR3 has 14 residues. CDR3 sequence reads: CASSYIEKGNEQFF. Written as DNA, the CDR3 is TGTGCCAGTAGCTACATAGAGAAAGGCAATGAGCAGTTCTTC.

This clonotype has ten or more counts. The rearrangement joins TRBV14 to TRBJ2-1, with 8 bases aligning to TRBD1. J gave up 7 bases and V 4 bases, and 9 bases lay outside the gene matches. Germline CDR1 reads SGHDN; CDR2 reads FVKESK. The CDR3 runs 15 residues. In DNA, the CDR3 is TGTGCCAGCAGCCGGGGACAGGCCCTTCGGAATGAGCAGTTCTTC. Its translation: CASSRGQALRNEQFF.

The V and J genes are TRBV3-1 and TRBJ2-7, with TRBD2 matching 11 bases. The CDR3 has 15 residues. J lost 3 bases, V lost 2 bases, and 3 bases had no gene match. CDR1 is LGHDT, CDR2 YNNKEL, per germline (reference sequence). The CDR3, as DNA: TGTGCCAGCAGCCAAACTAGCGGGGGATACTACGAGCAGTACTTC. Its protein product is CASSQTSGGYYEQYF.

This clonotype appeared many times. The chain uses TRBV7-2 and TRBJ1-1; no clear D. Germline V gives CDR1 SGHTA, CDR2 FQGNSA. Trimming took off 8 bases at V and 8 bases at J, with 6 bases between the two ends. The CDR3 loop spans 9 amino acids. Written as DNA, the CDR3 is TGTGCCAGCTCCCAGGAAGCTTTCTTT. Translation: CASSQEAFF. The entire variable domain, with the rest obtained from reference TRBV7-2 and TRBJ1-1, is as follows: GAGVSQSPSNKVTEKGKDVELRCDPISGHTALYWYRQSLGQGLEFLIYFQGNSAPDKSGLPSDRFSAERTGGSVSTLTIQRTQQEDSAVYLCASSQEAFFGQGTRLTVV.